The sequence of this TCR beta chain was determined in a study of shared clonotypes between healthy human individuals. Background on the study: Plates per donor: three CD4 naive, three CD4 memory, two CD8 naive, one CD8 memory. Findings and limits, study-wide: Richness estimates generally favored naive over memory subsets.

Assay execution proceeded at the deep level. Data came from immunoSEQ multiplex PCR; TCRdb stores just in-frame clones and leaves some out. The sample shows about 2 million clones, 85% to 95% of them seen only once. For this clone: The antigen remains undetermined. This specimen includes other DNA sequences encoding the same CDR3.

The sample comprised naive CD4+ T cells sorted from blood. Subset given: CD45RA+ positively selected. This clonotype originated in a man in his late teens or twenties in good health.

The CDR3, as DNA: TGTGCCAGCAGTGGACAGATTCAAGAGACCCAGTACTTC. Protein product: CASSGQIQETQYF. The chain combines TRBV2 with TRBJ2-5; a possible D gene is TRBD1 (5 bases). Germline V lookup: CDR1 SNHLY, CDR2 FYNNEI. The CDR3 is 13 residues long. V lost 4 bases, J lost 2 bases, and 8 bases lay in between.